Presented here are 10 T cell receptor beta chains from one specimen sequenced in a study of CXCR3-negative and CXCR3-positive naive CD8 T cells (dated by TCRdb to the late 2010s). TCRdb shows the sequencer as NextSeq 550. The Human TCR Profiling Kit (MiLaboratory) was used to prepare UMI-labeled 5' RACE TRB cDNA libraries. The reads underwent TCRdb reprocessing, giving one record for each CDR3 protein sequence and no DNA. The sample table records 100,000 to 150,000 distinct CDR3 sequences. The ten largest clonotypes hold around 0.62% of the sample. The antigens for these receptors are not known. What the work shows at the level of the full study, not this receptor alone: TRB CDR3s from CXCR3-positive naive cells showed higher hydrophobicity (lower Kidera factor 4), lower energy, and higher strength and volume indices than CXCR3-negative naive cells.

Material: naive CXCR3+ CD8+ T cells from blood. The cell subset or site label corresponds to: CD45RO-CCR7+CD27+CD95- naive CD8+ T cells expressing CXCR3 (TNR3+). The receptors derive from a human donor in good health. Some clones in this sample may be carry-over from other donors' samples.

V usage is TRBV13 and J usage is TRBJ1-1. This CDR3 has 14 amino acids. Germline lookup yields CDR1 PRHDT and CDR2 FYEKMQ (reference sequence). Here the CDR3 reads CASSAGPLNTEAFF.

J is TRBJ2-3 and V is TRBV2; TCRdb reports TRBD1, a call that lacks DNA to check it against. CDR1 is SNHLY, CDR2 FYNNEI, per germline. CDR3 length equals 14 residues. CDR3 amino acids: CASTLLLGADTQYF.

V and J are TRBV10-1 and TRBJ1-5; without DNA, the TCRdb call of TRBD1 cannot be checked. There are 16 residues in the CDR3. Germline CDR1 is WNHNN and CDR2 is SYGVQD (reference sequence). The CDR3 spells CAGFDRGVYSNQPQHF.

The chain uses TRBV7-9 and TRBJ2-6. The germline gives CDR1 SEHNR, CDR2 FQNEAQ (reference sequence). The CDR3 totals 15 residues. CDR3: CASSHADYGANVLTF.

V gene TRBV29-1 combines with J gene TRBJ2-1. CDR3 length: 15 amino acids. Germline CDR1 reads SQVTM; CDR2 reads ANQGSEA. CDR3 residues: CSVEDTGTSYNEQFF.

The V call is TRBV4-2, the J call TRBJ1-1. The V gene's germline CDR1 is LGHNA and CDR2 YNFKEQ. The CDR3 runs to 15 residues. CDR3 sequence reads: CASSTMHLLGTEAFF.

This sequence joins TRBV30 and TRBJ2-1; absent DNA, TCRdb's TRBD2 call cannot be checked. The germline V gene encodes CDR1 GTSNPN and CDR2 SVGIG (reference sequence). This CDR3 is built from 15 residues. The CDR3 sequence is CAWSVQAGGYNEQFF.

The chain combines TRBV30 with TRBJ2-1; TCRdb selects TRBD2, and the lack of DNA leaves this call unchecked. Germline-derived CDR1 and CDR2 are GTSNPN and SVGIG (reference sequence). This CDR3 contains 17 residues. The CDR3: CAWSPTNVPGLAPEQFF.

J is TRBJ2-3 and V is TRBV12-3 or TRBV12-4; absent DNA, TCRdb's TRBD2 call cannot be checked. This CDR3 is 17 amino acids long. CDR3 residues: CASGSTGASGSPDTQYF.

The chain uses TRBV7-9 and TRBJ2-5; TCRdb's D call, TRBD1, is unchecked because there is no DNA. Per the germline V gene, CDR1 is SEHNR and CDR2 is FQNEAQ (reference sequence). The CDR3 totals 14 residues. This chain's CDR3 is CASSSLDSGETQYF.